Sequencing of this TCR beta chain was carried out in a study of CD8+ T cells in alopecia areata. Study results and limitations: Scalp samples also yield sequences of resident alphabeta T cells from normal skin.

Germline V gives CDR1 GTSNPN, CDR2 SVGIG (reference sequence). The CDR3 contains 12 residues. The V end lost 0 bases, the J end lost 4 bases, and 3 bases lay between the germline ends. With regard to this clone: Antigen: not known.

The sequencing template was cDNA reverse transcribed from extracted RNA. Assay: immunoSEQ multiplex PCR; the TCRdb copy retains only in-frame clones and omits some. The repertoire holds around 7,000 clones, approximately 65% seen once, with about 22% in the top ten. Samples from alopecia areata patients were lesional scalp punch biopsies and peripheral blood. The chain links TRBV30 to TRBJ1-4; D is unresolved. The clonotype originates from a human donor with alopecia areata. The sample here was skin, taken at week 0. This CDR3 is CAWSVLNEKLFF. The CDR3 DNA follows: TGTGCCTGGAGTGTTCTTAATGAAAAACTGTTTTTT.